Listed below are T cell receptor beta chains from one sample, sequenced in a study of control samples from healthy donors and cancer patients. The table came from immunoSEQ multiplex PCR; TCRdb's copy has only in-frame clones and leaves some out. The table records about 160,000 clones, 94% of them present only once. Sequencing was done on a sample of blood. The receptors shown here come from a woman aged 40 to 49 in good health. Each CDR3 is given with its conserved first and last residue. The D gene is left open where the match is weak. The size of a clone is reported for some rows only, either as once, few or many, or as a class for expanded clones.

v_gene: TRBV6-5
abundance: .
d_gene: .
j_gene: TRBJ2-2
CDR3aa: CASSYLTGTGELFF
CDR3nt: TGTGCCAGCAGTTACTTGACGGGGACCGGGGAGCTGTTTTTT

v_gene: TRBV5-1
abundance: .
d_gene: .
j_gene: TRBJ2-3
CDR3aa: CASSPGGGGADTQYF
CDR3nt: TGCGCCAGCAGCCCGGGGGGAGGGGGCGCAGATACGCAGTATTTT

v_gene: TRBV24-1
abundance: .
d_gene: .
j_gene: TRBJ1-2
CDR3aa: CATSDSGGGGYTF
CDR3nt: TGTGCCACCAGTGATTCCGGGGGCGGTGGCTACACCTTC

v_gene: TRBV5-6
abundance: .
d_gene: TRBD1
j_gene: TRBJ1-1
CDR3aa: CASSLTGPTEAFF
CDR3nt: TGTGCCAGCAGCCTGACAGGGCCCACTGAAGCTTTCTTT

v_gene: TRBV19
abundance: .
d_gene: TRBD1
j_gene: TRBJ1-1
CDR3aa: CASAGTGNTEAFF
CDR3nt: TGTGCCAGTGCCGGGACAGGAAACACTGAAGCTTTCTTT

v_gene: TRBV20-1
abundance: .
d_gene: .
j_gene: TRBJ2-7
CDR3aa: CSASGREPYEQYF
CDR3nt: TGCAGTGCTAGTGGGCGGGAACCCTACGAGCAGTACTTC

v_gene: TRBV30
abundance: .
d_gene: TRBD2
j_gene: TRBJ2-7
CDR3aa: CAWSVGGTSSYEQYF
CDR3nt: TGTGCCTGGAGTGTCGGGGGGACTAGCTCCTACGAGCAGTACTTC

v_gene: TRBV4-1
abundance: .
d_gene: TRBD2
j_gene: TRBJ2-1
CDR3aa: CASSQPQVGKKAGSSYNEQFF
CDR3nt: TGCGCCAGCAGCCAACCCCAGGTCGGGAAGAAAGCGGGGAGCTCCTACAATGAGCAGTTCTTC

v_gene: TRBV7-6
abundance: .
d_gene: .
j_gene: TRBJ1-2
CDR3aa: CASSLGSGNYYGYTF
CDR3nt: TGTGCCAGCAGCTTAGGGTCAGGGAACTACTATGGCTACACCTTC

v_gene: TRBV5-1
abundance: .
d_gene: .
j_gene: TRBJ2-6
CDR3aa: CASSPRVGGANVLTF
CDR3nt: TGCGCCAGCAGCCCCAGGGTAGGAGGGGCCAACGTCCTGACTTTC

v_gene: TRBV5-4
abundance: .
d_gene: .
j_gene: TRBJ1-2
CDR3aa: CASSSDSFYGYTF
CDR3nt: TGTGCCAGCAGCTCCGACAGTTTCTATGGCTACACCTTC

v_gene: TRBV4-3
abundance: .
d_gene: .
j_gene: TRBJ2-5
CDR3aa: CASSQDTAGSGTQYF
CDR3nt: TGCGCCAGCAGCCAAGATACCGCAGGGAGCGGGACCCAGTACTTC

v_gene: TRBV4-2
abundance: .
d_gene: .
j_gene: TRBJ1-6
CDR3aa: CASSQVRLGGTYDNSPLHF
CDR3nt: TGTGCCAGCAGCCAAGTACGTTTGGGGGGAACGTATGATAATTCACCCCTCCACTTT

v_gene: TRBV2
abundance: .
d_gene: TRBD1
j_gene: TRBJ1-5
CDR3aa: CASSEGGGGGNSNQPQHF
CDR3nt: TGTGCCAGCAGTGAAGGAGGGGGCGGGGGGAATAGCAATCAGCCCCAGCATTTT

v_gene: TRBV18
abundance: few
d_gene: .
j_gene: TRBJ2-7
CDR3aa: CASSPGTRAYEQYF
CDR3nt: TGTGCCAGCTCACCAGGGACACGAGCCTACGAGCAGTACTTC

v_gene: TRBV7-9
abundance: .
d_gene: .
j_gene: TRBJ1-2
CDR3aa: CASSLLLGNGTF
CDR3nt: TGTGCCAGCAGTCTTCTGTTGGGCAATGGCACCTTC

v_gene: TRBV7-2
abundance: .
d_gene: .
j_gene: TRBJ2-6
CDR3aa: CASSLQGASGANVLTF
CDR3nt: TGTGCCAGCAGCTTGCAGGGTGCTTCTGGGGCCAACGTCCTGACTTTC

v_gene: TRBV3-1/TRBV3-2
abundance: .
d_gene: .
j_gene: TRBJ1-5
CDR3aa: CASSQEMGLDSNQPQHF
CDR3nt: TGTGCCAGCAGCCAAGAGATGGGACTGGATAGCAATCAGCCCCAGCATTTT

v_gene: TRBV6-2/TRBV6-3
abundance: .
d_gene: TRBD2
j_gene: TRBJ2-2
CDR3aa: CASSWIAGRTSGELFF
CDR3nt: TGTGCCAGCAGTTGGATAGCGGGGCGAACGTCCGGGGAGCTGTTTTTT